Listed below are T cell receptor beta chains from one sample, sequenced in a study of molecular identifiers for immune sequencing clone quantification. TCRdb recomputed calls from the PCR reads with MiXCR, one row per CDR3 protein. Found here are 350,000 or so distinct CDR3 sequences, over 20% of them singletons; the top ten hold about 0.79%. The sample comprised naive CD8+ T cells from blood, with Jurkat cell RNA spiked in. The receptor set was obtained from a human donor in good health. Some libraries in this study had Jurkat cell RNA spiked in. CDR3s include the opening cysteine and the closing phenylalanine or tryptophan. Size is stated for part of the rows, as once, few or many counts, or as a class when the clone is expanded.

TRBJ2-1	TRBV4-3	-	CASSERGNNEQFF
TRBJ2-2	TRBV20-1	many	CSPQRGDTGELFF
TRBJ2-3	TRBV7-6	many	CASSGRLAGSTDTQYF
TRBJ2-3	TRBV12-3/TRBV12-4	-	CASSGQPDTQYF
TRBJ1-3	TRBV9	-	CASSPTGTGFNTIYF
TRBJ2-3	TRBV10-3	-	CAISESLNQGLRRTDTQYF
TRBJ2-7	TRBV7-9	few	CASSLYPQDSYEQYF
TRBJ1-4	TRBV4-3	many	CASSQGALTTNEKLFF
TRBJ1-1	TRBV7-9	-	CASGSTGSKEAFF
TRBJ2-3	TRBV2	-	CASSLRVSTDTQYF
TRBJ1-4	TRBV16	many	CASSRETGVGEKLFF
TRBJ2-4	TRBV7-7	many	CASSDEQGPKNIQYF
TRBJ1-5	TRBV27	many	CASSLRGPGPQHF
TRBJ1-1	TRBV10-3	few	CAISESNNPMNTEAFF
TRBJ2-7	TRBV7-9	many	CASSLGHGYEQYF
TRBJ2-1	TRBV7-2	-	CASSLVLAETYNEQFF
TRBJ2-7	TRBV5-5	many	CASSFDWEQYF
TRBJ2-3	TRBV6-2/TRBV6-3	-	CAGSPDLTDTQYF
TRBJ2-5	TRBV29-1	many	CSVLYTQYF
TRBJ2-3	TRBV9	once	CASSARRFTDTQFF
TRBJ1-1	TRBV7-9	many	CASSLARGLVGTEAFF
TRBJ1-1	TRBV7-6	many	CASSLEEWGFEAFF
TRBJ2-3	TRBV12-3/TRBV12-4	many	CASNPGGAGDTQYF
TRBJ1-6	TRBV27	few	CASSPPGLINSPLHF